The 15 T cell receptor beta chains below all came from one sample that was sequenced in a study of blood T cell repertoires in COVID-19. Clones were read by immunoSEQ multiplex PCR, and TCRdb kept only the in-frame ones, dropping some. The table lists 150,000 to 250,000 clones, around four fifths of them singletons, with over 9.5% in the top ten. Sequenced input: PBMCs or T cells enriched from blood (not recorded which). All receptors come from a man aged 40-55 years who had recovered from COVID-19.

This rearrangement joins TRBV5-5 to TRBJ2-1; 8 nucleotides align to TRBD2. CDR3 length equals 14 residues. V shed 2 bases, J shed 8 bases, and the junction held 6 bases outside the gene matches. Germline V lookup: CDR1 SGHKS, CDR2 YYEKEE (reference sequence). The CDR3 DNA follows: TGTGCCAGCAGCTTACTTAGCGGGAAGGATGAGCAGTTCTTC. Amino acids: CASSLLSGKDEQFF.

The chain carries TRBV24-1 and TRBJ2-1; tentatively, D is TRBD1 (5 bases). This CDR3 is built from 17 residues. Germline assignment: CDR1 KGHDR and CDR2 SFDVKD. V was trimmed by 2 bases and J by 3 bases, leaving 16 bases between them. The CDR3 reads CATSDYDGRRGYNEQFF. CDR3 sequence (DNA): TGTGCCACCAGTGATTATGATGGAAGAAGGGGCTACAATGAGCAGTTCTTC.

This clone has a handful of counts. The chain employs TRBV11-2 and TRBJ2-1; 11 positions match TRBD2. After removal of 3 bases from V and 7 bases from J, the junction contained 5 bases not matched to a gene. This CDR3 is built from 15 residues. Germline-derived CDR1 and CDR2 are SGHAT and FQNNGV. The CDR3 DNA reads TGTGCCAGCAGCTTTACTAGCGGGAGCTCTAATGAGCAGTTCTTC. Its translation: CASSFTSGSSNEQFF.

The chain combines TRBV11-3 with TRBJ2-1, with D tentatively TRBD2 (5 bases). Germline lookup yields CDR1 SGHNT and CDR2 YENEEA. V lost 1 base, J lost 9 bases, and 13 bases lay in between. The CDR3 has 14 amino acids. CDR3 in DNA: TGTGCCAGCAGCTTAGGACCGTCGGGGTCTGAGCAGTTCTTC. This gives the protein CASSLGPSGSEQFF.

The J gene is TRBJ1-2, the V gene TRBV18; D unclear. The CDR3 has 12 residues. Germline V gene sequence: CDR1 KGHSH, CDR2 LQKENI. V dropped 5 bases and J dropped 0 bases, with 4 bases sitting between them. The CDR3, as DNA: TGTGCCAGCTCAGCGGCTAACTATGGCTACACCTTC. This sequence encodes CASSAANYGYTF. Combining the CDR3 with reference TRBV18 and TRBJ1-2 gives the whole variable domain NAGVMQNPRHLVRRRGQEARLRCSPMKGHSHVYWYRQLPEEGLKFMVYLQKENIIDESGMPKERFSAEFPKEGPSILRIQQVVRGDSAAYFCASSAANYGYTFGSGTRLTVV.

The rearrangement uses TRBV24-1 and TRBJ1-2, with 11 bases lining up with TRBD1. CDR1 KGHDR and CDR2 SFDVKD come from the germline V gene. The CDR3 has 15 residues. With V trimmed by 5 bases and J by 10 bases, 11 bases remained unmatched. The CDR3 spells CATSGRPGTGGVYTF. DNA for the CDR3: TGTGCCACCAGTGGCAGACCCGGGACAGGGGGTGTCTACACCTTC.

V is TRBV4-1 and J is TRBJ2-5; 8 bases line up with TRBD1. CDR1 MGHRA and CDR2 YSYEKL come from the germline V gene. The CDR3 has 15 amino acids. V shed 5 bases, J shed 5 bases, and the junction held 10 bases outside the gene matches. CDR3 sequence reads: CASSLRTGSLETQYF. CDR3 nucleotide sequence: TGCGCCAGCAGCTTACGGACAGGGAGTCTTGAGACCCAGTACTTC.

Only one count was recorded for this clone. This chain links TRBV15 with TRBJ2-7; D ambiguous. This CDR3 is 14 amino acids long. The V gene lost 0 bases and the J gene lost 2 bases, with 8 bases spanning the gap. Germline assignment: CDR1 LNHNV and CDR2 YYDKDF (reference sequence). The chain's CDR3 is CATSRDRFTYEQYV. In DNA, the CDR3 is TGTGCCACCAGCAGAGATCGGTTTACCTACGAGCAGTACGTC.

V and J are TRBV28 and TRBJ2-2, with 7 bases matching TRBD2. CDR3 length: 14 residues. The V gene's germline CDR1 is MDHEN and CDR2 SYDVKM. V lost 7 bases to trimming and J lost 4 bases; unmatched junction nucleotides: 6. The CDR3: CASKPGGSTGELFF. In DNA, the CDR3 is TGTGCCAGCAAACCTGGCGGGAGCACCGGGGAGCTGTTTTTT.

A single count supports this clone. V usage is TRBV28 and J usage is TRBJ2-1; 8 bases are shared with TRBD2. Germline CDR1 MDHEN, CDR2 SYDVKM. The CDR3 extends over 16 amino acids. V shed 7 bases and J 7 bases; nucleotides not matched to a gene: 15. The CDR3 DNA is TGTGCCAGCAACCCGGGAGGGGCGGGAGGTAGGAATGAGCAGTTCTTC. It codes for CASNPGGAGGRNEQFF.

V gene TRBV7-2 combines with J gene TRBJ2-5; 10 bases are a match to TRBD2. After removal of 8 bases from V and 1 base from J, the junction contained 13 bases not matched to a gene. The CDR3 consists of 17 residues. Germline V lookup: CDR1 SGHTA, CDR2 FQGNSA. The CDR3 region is CASQLRSEREGQETQYF. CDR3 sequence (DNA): TGTGCCAGCCAGCTTAGGAGCGAGCGGGAGGGCCAAGAGACCCAGTACTTC.

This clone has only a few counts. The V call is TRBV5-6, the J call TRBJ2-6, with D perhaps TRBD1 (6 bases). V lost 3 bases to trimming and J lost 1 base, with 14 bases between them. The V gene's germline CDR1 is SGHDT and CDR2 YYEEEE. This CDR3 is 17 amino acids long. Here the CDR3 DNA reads TGTGCCAGCAGCTCGATGGACAGATCGTCTGGGGCCAACGTCCTGACTTTC. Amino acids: CASSSMDRSSGANVLTF.

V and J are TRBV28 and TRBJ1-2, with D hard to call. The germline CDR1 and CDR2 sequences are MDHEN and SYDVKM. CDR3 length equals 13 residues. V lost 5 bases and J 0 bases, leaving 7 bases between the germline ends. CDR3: CASSPFANYGYTF. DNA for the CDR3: TGTGCCAGCAGTCCGTTTGCTAACTATGGCTACACCTTC.

The CDR3 is CASSERLAGTGELFF. CDR3 sequence (DNA): TGTGCCAGCAGTGAACGGCTAGCGGGGACCGGGGAGCTGTTTTTT. The V call is TRBV2, the J call TRBJ2-2, with TRBD2 identical over 9 bases. After removal of 2 bases from V and 5 bases from J, the junction contained 3 bases not matched to a gene. The germline gives CDR1 SNHLY, CDR2 FYNNEI. The CDR3 contains 15 residues.

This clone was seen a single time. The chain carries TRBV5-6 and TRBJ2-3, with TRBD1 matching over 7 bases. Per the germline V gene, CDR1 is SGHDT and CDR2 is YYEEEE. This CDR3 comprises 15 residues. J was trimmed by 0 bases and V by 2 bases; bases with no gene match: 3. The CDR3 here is CASSLGQDSTDTQYF. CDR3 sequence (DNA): TGTGCCAGCAGCTTAGGACAGGATAGCACAGATACGCAGTATTTT.